The following is a T cell receptor beta chain sequence with its context. Its antigen remains unidentified. This sample includes further DNA sequences coding for the same CDR3. The J segment lost 4 bases and the V segment lost 6 bases, leaving 3 bases of the junction unmatched. The germline V gene encodes CDR1 MNHEY and CDR2 SMNVEV (reference sequence). The CDR3 runs 14 residues. These data come from a study of beta chain features in type 1 diabetes. The overall study: Patient and healthy donor groups were alike in age, gender and cell yields.

As every portion of the isolated RNA was reverse transcribed, the sequencing read expressed TCRB transcripts. Using immunoSEQ multiplex PCR, the repertoire was profiled, and TCRdb retains in-frame clones only, with some absent. The repertoire holds 300,000 or so clones, with 6.5% to 10% as singletons. CD4+ naive, central memory, regulatory and stem cell-like memory subsets were isolated by sorting on CD45RO/CCR7/CD25/CD127/CD95/CD27. Once sorted, every population was more than 95% pure. Overall study results and limits: Among patients, naive, central memory and Treg TCRB repertoires appeared more similar than among healthy donors.

Source material: central memory CD4+ T cells from blood. This TCR came from a woman aged 18-29 years in good health. This rearrangement joins TRBV27 to TRBJ1-5, with 10 bases lining up with TRBD1. The CDR3 nucleotides read TGTGCCAGCAGCCCGGGACAGGGGAATCAGCCCCAGCATTTT. This sequence encodes CASSPGQGNQPQHF.